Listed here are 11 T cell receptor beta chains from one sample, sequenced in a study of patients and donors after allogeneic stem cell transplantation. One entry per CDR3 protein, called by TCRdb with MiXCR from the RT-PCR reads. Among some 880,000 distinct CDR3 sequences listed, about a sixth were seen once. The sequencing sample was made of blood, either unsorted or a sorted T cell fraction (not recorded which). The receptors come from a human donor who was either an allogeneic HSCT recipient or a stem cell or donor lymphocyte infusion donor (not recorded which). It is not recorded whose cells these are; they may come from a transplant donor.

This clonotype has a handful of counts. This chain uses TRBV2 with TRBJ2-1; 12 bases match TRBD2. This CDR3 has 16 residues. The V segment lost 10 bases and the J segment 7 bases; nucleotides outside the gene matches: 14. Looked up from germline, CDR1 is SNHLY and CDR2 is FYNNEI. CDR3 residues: CATPRASGRARNEQFF. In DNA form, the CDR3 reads TGTGCCACCCCCCGGGCTAGCGGGAGGGCCAGGAATGAGCAGTTCTTC.

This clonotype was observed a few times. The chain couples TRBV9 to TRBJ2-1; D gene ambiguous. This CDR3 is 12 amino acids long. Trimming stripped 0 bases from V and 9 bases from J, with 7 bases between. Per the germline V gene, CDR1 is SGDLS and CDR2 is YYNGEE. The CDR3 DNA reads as TGTGCCAGCAGCGTAGTTGATGGTGAGCAGTTCTTC. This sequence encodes CASSVVDGEQFF.

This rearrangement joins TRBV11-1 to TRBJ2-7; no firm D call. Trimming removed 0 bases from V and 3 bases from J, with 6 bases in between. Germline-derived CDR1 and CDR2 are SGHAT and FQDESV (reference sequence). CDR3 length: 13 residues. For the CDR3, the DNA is TGTGCCAGCAGCTTAGCACAGAACTACGAGCAGTACTTC. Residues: CASSLAQNYEQYF.

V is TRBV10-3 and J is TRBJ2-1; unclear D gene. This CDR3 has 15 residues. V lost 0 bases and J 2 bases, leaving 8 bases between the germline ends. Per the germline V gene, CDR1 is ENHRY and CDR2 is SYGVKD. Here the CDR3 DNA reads TGTGCCATCAGTGAGTCTGAAACGACCTACAATGAGCAGTTCTTC. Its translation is CAISESETTYNEQFF.

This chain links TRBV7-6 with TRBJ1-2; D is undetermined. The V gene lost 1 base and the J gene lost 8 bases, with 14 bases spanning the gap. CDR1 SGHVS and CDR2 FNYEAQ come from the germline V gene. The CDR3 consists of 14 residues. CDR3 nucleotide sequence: TGTGCCAGCAGCTTAGACTCGGGCCGTACGGGCTACACCTTC. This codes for CASSLDSGRTGYTF.

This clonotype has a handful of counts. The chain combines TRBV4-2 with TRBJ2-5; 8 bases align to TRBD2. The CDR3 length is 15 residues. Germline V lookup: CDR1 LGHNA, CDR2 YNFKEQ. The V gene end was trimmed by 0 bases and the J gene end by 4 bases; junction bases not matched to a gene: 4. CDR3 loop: CASSQDPTSAETQYF. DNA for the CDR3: TGTGCCAGCAGCCAAGACCCGACTAGCGCAGAGACCCAGTACTTC.

For the CDR3, the DNA is TGTGCCAGCAGTCTCTCGGGGAGGGCTGGAAACACCATATATTTT. This gives the protein CASSLSGRAGNTIYF. V gene TRBV12-3 or TRBV12-4 combines with J gene TRBJ1-3; D not certain. This CDR3 is 15 amino acids long. V was clipped by 5 bases and J by 2 bases, with 13 bases between them.

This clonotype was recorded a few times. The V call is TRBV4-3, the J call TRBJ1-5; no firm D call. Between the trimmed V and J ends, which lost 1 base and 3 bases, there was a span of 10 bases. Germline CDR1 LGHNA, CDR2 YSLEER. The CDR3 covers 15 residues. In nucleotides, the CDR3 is TGCGCCAGCAGCCAAGTTAGTGGTTTCAATCAGCCCCAGCATTTT. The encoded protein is CASSQVSGFNQPQHF.

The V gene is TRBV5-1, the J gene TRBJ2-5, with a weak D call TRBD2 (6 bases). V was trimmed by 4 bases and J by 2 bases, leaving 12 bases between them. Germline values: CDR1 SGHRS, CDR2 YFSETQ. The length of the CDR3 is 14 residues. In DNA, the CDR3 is TGCGCCAGCAGCCCATCGACTAGACAAGAGACCCAGTACTTC. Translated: CASSPSTRQETQYF.

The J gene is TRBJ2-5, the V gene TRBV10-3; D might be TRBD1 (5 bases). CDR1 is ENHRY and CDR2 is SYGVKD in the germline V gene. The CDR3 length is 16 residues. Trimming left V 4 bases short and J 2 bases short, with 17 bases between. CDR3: CAISGRQGSAQETQYF. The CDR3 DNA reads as TGTGCCATCAGTGGGCGGCAGGGAAGCGCACAAGAGACCCAGTACTTC.

CDR3 in amino acids: CATSDPTGGPDTQYF. CDR3 nucleotides: TGTGCCACCAGTGATCCTACAGGGGGCCCAGATACGCAGTATTTT. V and J are TRBV24-1 and TRBJ2-3, with TRBD1 matching over 9 bases. Germline-derived CDR1 and CDR2 are KGHDR and SFDVKD. CDR3 length: 15 amino acids. V gave up 3 bases and J gave up 4 bases; unmatched junction bases: 4.